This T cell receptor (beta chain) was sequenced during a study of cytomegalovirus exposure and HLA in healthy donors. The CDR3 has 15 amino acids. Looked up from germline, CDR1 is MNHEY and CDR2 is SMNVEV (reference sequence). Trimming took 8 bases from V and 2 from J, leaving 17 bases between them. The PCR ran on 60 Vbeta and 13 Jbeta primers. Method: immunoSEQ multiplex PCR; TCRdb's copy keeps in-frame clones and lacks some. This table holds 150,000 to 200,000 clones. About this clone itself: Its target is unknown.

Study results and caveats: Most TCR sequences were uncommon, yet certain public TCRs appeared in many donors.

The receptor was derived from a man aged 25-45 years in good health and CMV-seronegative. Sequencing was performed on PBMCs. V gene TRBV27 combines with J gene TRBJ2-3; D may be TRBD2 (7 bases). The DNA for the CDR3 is TGTGCCAGCGGCAGGACTAGGGGGGTCACAGATACGCAGTATTTT. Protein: CASGRTRGVTDTQYF.